These 27 T cell receptor beta chains originate from one sample sequenced in a study of cytomegalovirus exposure and HLA in healthy donors. 13 Jbeta primers and 60 Vbeta primers were used for the PCR. Method: immunoSEQ multiplex PCR; TCRdb's copy keeps in-frame clones and lacks some. The sample has approximately 150,000 clones, 78% seen once. Sequencing was performed on PBMCs. The receptor source for this set is a woman aged 50 to 60 in good health and CMV-seropositive.

This chain joins TRBV7-7 and TRBJ1-3; TRBD1 might be the D (6 bases). Trimming stripped 5 bases from V and 2 bases from J, with 13 bases between. CDR1 SSHAT and CDR2 FNYEAQ come from the germline V gene (reference sequence). The CDR3 is made up of 15 amino acids. The CDR3 is CASSLDSSAGNTIYF. The CDR3 DNA follows: TGTGCCAGCAGCCTGGACAGTTCAGCTGGAAACACCATATATTTT.

The chain is built from TRBV9 and TRBJ1-2, with 10 bases fitting TRBD1. Germline-derived CDR1 and CDR2 are SGDLS and YYNGEE. The CDR3 sequence is 16 residues long. The trim removed 5 bases at V and 3 bases at J, leaving 10 bases unmatched. The CDR3 loop reads CASSSGTGDLDYGYTF. DNA of the CDR3: TGTGCCAGCAGTTCCGGGACAGGGGATTTGGACTATGGCTACACCTTC. Full variable domain (rest looked up from reference TRBV9 and TRBJ1-2): DSGVTQTPKHLITATGQRVTLRCSPRSGDLSVYWYQQSLDQGLQFLIQYYNGEERAKGNILERFSAQQFPDLHSELNLSSLELGDSALYFCASSSGTGDLDYGYTFGSGTRLTVV.

The J gene is TRBJ2-6, the V gene TRBV18, with 9 positions matching TRBD1. The CDR3 covers 18 residues. Trimming cost V 4 bases and J 4 bases; bases outside gene matches: 11. Germline CDR1 and CDR2: KGHSH and LQKENI. For the CDR3, the DNA is TGTGCCAGCTCACACCGGGACAGGGTATTATCCGGGGCCAACGTCCTGACTTTC. Protein: CASSHRDRVLSGANVLTF.

V and J are TRBV30 and TRBJ2-3; 11 bases agree with TRBD2. The CDR3 consists of 15 residues. With V trimmed by 2 bases and J by 1 base, 2 bases remained unmatched. Looked up from germline, CDR1 is GTSNPN and CDR2 is SVGIG (reference sequence). The CDR3 sequence is CAWSLAGGGTDTQYF. The CDR3 DNA reads TGTGCCTGGAGTTTAGCGGGGGGGGGCACAGATACGCAGTATTTT.

This sequence joins TRBV10-2 and TRBJ1-3; D perhaps matches TRBD1 (5 bases). V lost 6 bases, J lost 0 bases, and 9 bases lay in between. The V gene's germline CDR1 is WSHSY and CDR2 SAAADI. The CDR3 is made up of 14 amino acids. The chain's CDR3 is CASSPGSSGNTIYF. DNA of the CDR3: TGCGCCAGCAGCCCAGGGTCCTCTGGAAACACCATATATTTT.

The chain joins TRBV10-3 to TRBJ1-1; D is unresolved. This CDR3 is built from 11 residues. From germline, CDR1 is ENHRY and CDR2 SYGVKD. V was trimmed by 3 bases and J by 7 bases, leaving 6 bases between them. In nucleotides, the CDR3 is TGTGCCATCAGTGACGCTAATGAAGCTTTCTTT. It encodes CAISDANEAFF.

The chain uses TRBV30 and TRBJ2-6; the D is unclear. The CDR3 extends over 15 amino acids. Deletions cut 0 bases from V and 2 bases from J, with 8 bases between. Germline CDR1 GTSNPN, CDR2 SVGIG (reference sequence). The CDR3 DNA sequence: TGTGCCTGGAGTGTCGGGTTAACTGGGGCCAACGTCCTGACTTTC. Amino acids: CAWSVGLTGANVLTF.

The V gene is TRBV19, the J gene TRBJ2-2, with a weak D call TRBD2 (7 bases). In germline, CDR1 is LNHDA, CDR2 SQIVND (reference sequence). Trimming removed 7 bases at V and 4 bases at J, with 16 bases between. The CDR3 runs to 15 residues. CDR3 bases: TGTGCCAGTACGGGGGGATGGACAGTCACCGGGGAGCTGTTTTTT. Amino acids: CASTGGWTVTGELFF. Based on the CDR3 plus reference TRBV19 and TRBJ2-2, the full variable domain is DGGITQSPKYLFRKEGQNVTLSCEQNLNHDAMYWYRQDPGQGLRLIYYSQIVNDFQKGDIAEGYSVSREKKESFPLTVTSAQKNPTAFYLCASTGGWTVTGELFFGEGSRLTVL.

This clone was counted once. The chain is built from TRBV5-1 and TRBJ2-3, with TRBD2 matching 14 bases. V dropped 3 bases and J dropped 3; count of bases not matched to a gene: 3. The CDR3 contains 16 residues. Germline CDR1 SGHRS, CDR2 YFSETQ. The CDR3 DNA sequence: TGCGCCAGCAGCTACGGGACTAGCGGGGGTACAGATACGCAGTATTTT. It translates to CASSYGTSGGTDTQYF.

This chain connects TRBV2 to TRBJ2-7; 7 bases fit TRBD1. Germline CDR1 SNHLY, CDR2 FYNNEI. The CDR3 runs 15 residues. Trimming at V came to 1 base and at J to 4 bases, leaving 7 bases not matched to a gene. In DNA, the CDR3 is TGTGCCAGCAGTGAAGGGGGACAGTTCCCTTACGAGCAGTACTTC. This sequence encodes CASSEGGQFPYEQYF.

The CDR3 sequence: CASSQTGAVGNTIYF. Written as DNA, the CDR3 is TGCGCCAGCAGCCAGACAGGGGCGGTTGGAAACACCATATATTTT. V is TRBV5-1 and J is TRBJ1-3; 8 bases agree with TRBD1. The germline gives CDR1 SGHRS, CDR2 YFSETQ. CDR3 length: 15 residues. Losses at the gene ends were 4 bases for V and 3 bases for J; bases not matched to a gene: 6.

The gene calls are TRBV18 and TRBJ1-2; D is perhaps TRBD1 (6 bases). With 3 bases removed from V and 6 bases from J, the gap between germline ends came to 8 bases. Per germline, CDR1 KGHSH and CDR2 LQKENI. The CDR3 runs 12 residues. CDR3 DNA sequence: TGTGCCAGCTCACCGGACAGAGATGGCTACACCTTC. Its protein product is CASSPDRDGYTF.

This clone was counted a few times. The chain is built from TRBV12-5 and TRBJ1-5; tentative D call: TRBD1 (6 bases). V dropped 5 bases and J dropped 6 bases, with 17 bases sitting between them. The CDR3 is 15 residues long. From germline, CDR1 is LGHNT and CDR2 FRNRAP. CDR3 in amino acids: CASGAPGAFGQPQHF. The CDR3 bases are TGTGCTAGTGGTGCCCCAGGGGCGTTCGGTCAGCCCCAGCATTTT.

The chain couples TRBV18 to TRBJ1-1; 7 bases agree with TRBD1. The CDR3 covers 13 residues. The V gene's germline CDR1 is KGHSH and CDR2 LQKENI. Unmatched junction bases numbered 8, after V lost 6 bases and J lost 7 bases. Here the CDR3 DNA reads TGTGCCAGCTCCATTGACAGGGCCGGTGAAGCTTTCTTT. This translates into CASSIDRAGEAFF.

V and J are TRBV19 and TRBJ1-6; maybe TRBD1 (6 bases). The CDR3 has 14 residues. Germline V lookup: CDR1 LNHDA, CDR2 SQIVND (reference sequence). V was clipped by 7 bases and J by 8 bases, with 15 bases between them. DNA for the CDR3: TGTGCCAGTAACCCCGGGACATCGTATTCACCCCTCCACTTT. Its translation is CASNPGTSYSPLHF.

This chain connects TRBV7-9 to TRBJ1-2, with TRBD1 matching over 7 bases. The length of the CDR3 is 15 residues. The trim removed 5 bases at V and 4 bases at J, leaving 10 bases unmatched. CDR1 and CDR2 from the germline V gene are SEHNR and FQNEAQ (reference sequence). The CDR3 spells CASSPGQAPSYGYTF. In DNA form, the CDR3 reads TGTGCCAGCAGCCCCGGACAGGCTCCCTCCTATGGCTACACCTTC.

The chain is built from TRBV10-3 and TRBJ2-3; D remains unclear. This CDR3 has 14 amino acids. Germline V gene data show CDR1 as ENHRY and CDR2 as SYGVKD. V was trimmed by 7 bases and J by 0 bases, leaving 11 bases between them. The CDR3 DNA reads as TGTGCCATCAAACTCGAGGCCAGCACAGATACGCAGTATTTT. It specifies CAIKLEASTDTQYF.

V gene TRBV4-1 combines with J gene TRBJ2-5; D not resolved. The ends were cut back, 3 bases at V and 4 bases at J, with 9 bases in the middle. Germline V gives CDR1 MGHRA, CDR2 YSYEKL. This CDR3 has 13 amino acids. CDR3 nucleotides: TGCGCCAGCAGCCAGCTACGAAGAGAGACCCAGTACTTC. Amino acid sequence: CASSQLRRETQYF.

V usage is TRBV2 and J usage is TRBJ2-1; 7 bases are a match to TRBD1. The CDR3 totals 14 residues. Germline lookup yields CDR1 SNHLY and CDR2 FYNNEI. Losses at the gene ends were 7 bases for V and 6 bases for J; bases not matched to a gene: 9. The CDR3 protein is CASTLRGQRNEQFF. DNA for the CDR3: TGTGCCAGCACCCTAAGGGGACAGCGCAATGAGCAGTTCTTC. The full variable domain, with the rest looked up from reference TRBV2 and TRBJ2-1, is EPEVTQTPSHQVTQMGQEVILRCVPISNHLYFYWYRQILGQKVEFLVSFYNNEISEKSEIFDDQFSVERPDGSNFTLKIRSTKLEDSAMYFCASTLRGQRNEQFFGPGTRLTVL.

There are a few counts of this clone. J is TRBJ2-7 and V is TRBV4-2; 14 nucleotides match TRBD2. V trimming: 1 base; J trimming: 4 bases; junction bases outside the gene matches: 6. The CDR3 is 17 amino acids. CDR1 is LGHNA and CDR2 is YNFKEQ in the germline V gene. The CDR3 region is CASSQGLAGGRGYEQYF. CDR3 nucleotide sequence: TGTGCCAGCAGCCAAGGACTAGCGGGGGGGCGGGGGTACGAGCAGTACTTC.

The V gene is TRBV6-1, the J gene TRBJ1-6, with D possibly TRBD1 on 6 matching bases. With 6 bases removed from V and 10 bases from J, the gap between germline ends came to 19 bases. This CDR3 region has 15 residues. The germline V gene encodes CDR1 MNHNS and CDR2 SASEGT. The CDR3 is CASSSPTGSGSPLHF. The CDR3 DNA is TGTGCCAGCAGCTCACCGACAGGATCAGGGTCACCCCTCCACTTT.

This clone was detected a few times. This chain connects TRBV5-4 to TRBJ1-3, with D possibly being TRBD1 (5 bases). Looked up from germline, CDR1 is SGHNT and CDR2 is YYREEE (reference sequence). V shed 4 bases and J shed 1 base, with 12 bases lying between them. The length of the CDR3 is 15 residues. The CDR3 sequence: CASSPEAGSGNTIYF. Here the CDR3 DNA reads TGTGCCAGCAGCCCCGAAGCAGGGTCTGGAAACACCATATATTTT.

The rearrangement joins TRBV19 to TRBJ1-5; possibly TRBD1 for D (5 bases). Trimming cost V 6 bases and J 0 bases, with 24 bases left between them. This CDR3 has 19 residues. In germline, CDR1 is LNHDA, CDR2 SQIVND (reference sequence). The CDR3 sequence: CASRKRDSRRGTSNQPQHF. CDR3 nucleotides: TGTGCCAGTAGAAAGCGCGACAGTCGGCGGGGTACTAGCAATCAGCCCCAGCATTTT.

J is TRBJ2-4 and V is TRBV10-1; D might be TRBD1 (5 bases). The CDR3 runs 15 residues. Between the trimmed V and J ends, which lost 0 bases and 3 bases, there was a span of 9 bases. From germline, CDR1 is WNHNN and CDR2 SYGVQD (reference sequence). Written as DNA, the CDR3 is TGCGCCAGCAGTGAGTCAGGGCAGGGCAAAAACATTCAGTACTTC. Translated: CASSESGQGKNIQYF.

This chain connects TRBV7-3 to TRBJ1-3; weak D call: TRBD1 (5 bases). Trimming cost V 0 bases and J 2 bases, with 11 bases left between them. Germline V gives CDR1 SGHTA, CDR2 FQGTGA. The CDR3 length is 16 residues. The CDR3: CASSLTPGVPGNTIYF. The CDR3 DNA sequence: TGTGCCAGCAGCTTAACCCCGGGGGTTCCTGGAAACACCATATATTTT.

The chain links TRBV5-6 to TRBJ2-2; TRBD1 matches 9 bases. From germline, CDR1 is SGHDT and CDR2 YYEEEE. This CDR3 has 16 residues. V dropped 1 base and J dropped 6; count of bases not matched to a gene: 7. The DNA for the CDR3 is TGTGCCAGCAGCTTGTGGGACAGGGTTGAATCCGGGGAGCTGTTTTTT. The encoded protein is CASSLWDRVESGELFF.

This clone came up a few times. This chain uses TRBV6-6 with TRBJ1-1; perhaps TRBD1 as D (5 bases). The CDR3 length is 15 residues. In germline, CDR1 is MNHNY, CDR2 SVGAGI (reference sequence). Deletions cut 6 bases from V and 0 bases from J, with 14 bases between. CDR3 in DNA: TGTGCCAGCAGCTCTTTTCAGGGCCTGAACACTGAAGCTTTCTTT. Translated: CASSSFQGLNTEAFF.